The sequence of this TCR beta chain was determined in a study of radiation and T cells in renal cell carcinoma (dated by TCRdb to the early 2020s). Looking at the study overall: The samples were obtained from a clinical trial, where primary renal cell carcinomas were treated with 15 Gy stereotactic body radiation therapy and then removed by nephrectomy 4 weeks afterward. In total, about 53 samples, comprising roughly 25 tumors and roughly 27 peripheral blood samples, were subjected to TCR beta sequencing. A total of roughly 3,900,000 unique CDR3 nucleotide sequences, encoding 2.5 million to 3 million unique CDR3 amino acid sequences, were found across all 50 or so samples. The investigation overall reported the following: Because the trial had a single-armed design, the trial could not examine how radiation dose or scheduling affected the TCR repertoire. Because pretreatment tumor biopsies were not available, the study could not determine whether clonotypes were already present within the tumor at baseline. In blood, the top tumor clonotypes increased between baseline and 2 weeks post-radiation and then shrank by 4 weeks, which suggests that tumor-resident clones expanded only transiently. Blood repertoire dynamics were not followed beyond 4 weeks after treatment.

Explained via the paper, the time point label denotes: blood 2 weeks post-SBRT. The treatment or condition tag for this specimen amounts to: 15 Gy SBRT to primary tumor, nephrectomy 4 weeks later. To track tumor-enriched clonotypes, serial peripheral blood was sampled from radiation-treated patients at baseline and at 2 weeks and 4 weeks after SBRT. All patients had renal cell carcinoma with clear cell pathology. Genomic DNA for TCR sequencing was prepared using the QIAamp DNA Blood Mini Kit (Qiagen). Only samples passing all quality control checks were included in the analyses. Following the manufacturer's recommendations, the immunoSEQ kit was used to generate TCR beta libraries from genomic DNA. To prepare libraries, a first multiplex PCR with proprietary primers was run, followed by a second PCR that added unique barcodes, and a bead cleanup was done after each round. Each sample batch included a kit-provided positive control reaction and a negative control reaction. The final libraries were assessed on an Agilent 4200 TapeStation D1000 ScreenTape, pooled by volume, and quantified by qPCR. An Illumina NextSeq500 fitted with a MidOutput 150-cycle cartridge performed the sequencing, running 156 Read1 cycles and 15 Index1 cycles with the kit's custom primers. The pooled library was loaded at around 1 pM with approximately 18% PhiX control spiked in. Per the source publication's procedure: The vendor-processed data were analyzed in R, and a clonotype was defined as all T cells that share the same CDR3 nucleotide sequence. For clone abundance analyses, frequencies were normalized to the 10,000 most abundant clones in each sample. Before analysis, public T cell clones were removed, and these numbered fewer than six per sample on average. A difference in abundance of at least 32-fold between compartments was used to define tumor-enriched and baseline blood-enriched clonotypes. A beta-binomial differential abundance model was used to identify clonotypes that expanded or contracted between blood time points. Tumor-blood repertoire similarity was measured with the Baroni-Urbani and Buser coefficient, and groups were compared using two-tailed Wilcoxon tests in R. TCRdb provides this immuneACCESS table in a form limited to in-frame rearrangements. Some clones are lacking; in checked studies, under half of them reflect an unresolved V gene, and why the rest are absent is not known. V and J calls plus clone size are reproduced from that table; the DNA served to infer D and trimming. In this sample the table shows about 150,000 clones, about 91% of which occur a single time. The ten largest clonotypes hold about an eighth of the sample.

About this clone: Its binding antigen is unknown. Per-base quality was not reported, and no clone a single base away is much larger than it.

This specimen was blood, taken from a patient whose treatment included radiotherapy and nephrectomy. The clonotype comes from a woman aged 45-59 years with renal cell carcinoma.

The DNA sequence is TGTGCCAGCAGTCACCCGCGAGGGGGCTACTATGGCTACACCTTC. Its protein product is CASSHPRGGYYGYTF. The rearrangement combines TRBV6-5 with TRBJ1-2; the junction holds 7 bases that match TRBD1. Reading from cysteine to phenylalanine, the CDR3 counts 15 amino acids. Only the CDR3 portion is preserved as DNA: 45 bases, with reading frame beginning at the first base. V lost 5 bases and J lost 3 bases, and the count of bases not matched to a germline gene is 9. In the germline V gene, CDR1 corresponds to MNHEY and CDR2 to SVGAGI.